The rows below give T cell receptor beta chains drawn from one sample of a study of T cells in Graves' hyperthyroidism and ophthalmopathy. TCRdb reprocessed the multiplex PCR reads via MiXCR and lists one record per CDR3 protein. The sample carries approximately 520,000 distinct CDR3 sequences, approximately 25% recorded once. Sequenced material: blood. The receptors stem from a woman between 25 and 40 years old with Graves' ophthalmopathy. The CDR3 runs from the conserved cysteine through the conserved F or W. D genes are given only for firm matches. Not all rows give a size; the values are once, few, many and, for expanded clones, a class.

CDR3nt	CDR3aa	d_gene	v_gene	j_gene	abundance
TGTGCCAGCAGGGTTGGGGGGGCCGAGGACTATGGCTACACCTTC	CASRVGGAEDYGYTF	.	TRBV5-4	TRBJ1-2	many
TGTGCCAGCAGTCGATCAATGACAGCTAACTATGGCTACACCTTC	CASSRSMTANYGYTF	.	TRBV6-1	TRBJ1-2	many
TGTGCCAGCAGTGAGAGGGTCCGGGCAAACTTT	CASSERVRANF	.	TRBV6-1	TRBJ1-1	few
TGCAGTGCTGTCCCTGACCTGGGACAGTATAACAATCAGCCCCAGCATTTT	CSAVPDLGQYNNQPQHF	TRBD1	TRBV20-1	TRBJ1-5	.
TGTGCCAGCAGTTTGTATATGCGAGAGACCCAGTACTTC	CASSLYMRETQYF	.	TRBV12-3/TRBV12-4	TRBJ2-5	many
TGTGCCAGCAGAAAGATTGGAAACGCCATATATTTT	CASRKIGNAIYF	.	TRBV27	TRBJ1-3	many
TGCGCCAGCAGCCGTACCGGACAGGAAGAGACCCAGTACTTC	CASSRTGQEETQYF	TRBD1	TRBV5-1	TRBJ2-5	many
TGTGCCACCAGACTCGGGACGCTGAGGGATCAGCCCCAGCATTTT	CATRLGTLRDQPQHF	.	TRBV15	TRBJ1-5	.
TGTGCCTGGAGTACAGGGTTAGGGGGCTATGGCTACACCTTC	CAWSTGLGGYGYTF	.	TRBV30	TRBJ1-2	many
TGCGCCAGCAGCTTCGCCGGGGGGCTGGGCGACGAGCAGTACTTC	CASSFAGGLGDEQYF	.	TRBV5-1	TRBJ2-7	few
TGTGCCACCAGCAGAGACAAGGGTATGGAGGGGACCCAGTACTTC	CATSRDKGMEGTQYF	.	TRBV15	TRBJ2-5	.
TGTGCCAGCAGAACCCGCGACAGGCCCTGGACTGAAGCTTTCTTT	CASRTRDRPWTEAFF	.	TRBV28	TRBJ1-1	few
TGTGCCAGCAGTGCTCGGGGGGCTCCGTATTTT	CASSARGAPYF	.	TRBV6-1	TRBJ2-3	few
TGCGCCAGCAGCCAAGATCCGACCCGGGGCTACACCTTC	CASSQDPTRGYTF	.	TRBV4-1	TRBJ1-2	.
TGTGCCATCAGCCCCACATCGGGCTACGAGCAGTACTTC	CAISPTSGYEQYF	.	TRBV10-3	TRBJ2-7	many
TGTGCCAGCAGCTTGACAGGGGGCGGATACGAGCAGTGCTTC	CASSLTGGGYEQCF	TRBD1	TRBV7-2	TRBJ2-7	.
TGTGCCAGCAGTTTCGGGACAGCAAGCCAGCCCCAGCATTTT	CASSFGTASQPQHF	TRBD1	TRBV28	TRBJ1-5	few
TGCGCCAGCAGCGAGGGACGGTTCTCCTACGAGCAGTACTTC	CASSEGRFSYEQYF	.	TRBV5-1	TRBJ2-7	many
TGTGCCAGCAGTCCGGACAGTGGTGGCTACACCTTC	CASSPDSGGYTF	.	TRBV6-2/TRBV6-3	TRBJ1-2	many
TGTGCCAGTAGATTGGGGCCCGGGAGCACTGAAGCTTTCTTT	CASRLGPGSTEAFF	.	TRBV19	TRBJ1-1	many
TGTGCCAGCAGCCGGATCCCGGGACAGGGGGAAAAACTGTTTTTT	CASSRIPGQGEKLFF	TRBD1	TRBV12-3/TRBV12-4	TRBJ1-4	many
TGTGCCACCAGTGATCCTCGACAGGGTTCGTGGGAGCAGTACTTC	CATSDPRQGSWEQYF	TRBD1	TRBV24-1	TRBJ2-7	many
TGTGCCAGCAGCCAAGGCGGGGGGTTTCGCAATCAGCCCCAGCATTTT	CASSQGGGFRNQPQHF	.	TRBV3-1	TRBJ1-5	few
TGTGCCAGCAGCGAACAGGGAGGGGGGGAAAAACTGTTTTTT	CASSEQGGGEKLFF	.	TRBV11-2	TRBJ1-4	many
TGTGCCAGCAGTGTAGGCTATTCAAAAGAGACCCAGTACTTC	CASSVGYSKETQYF	.	TRBV2	TRBJ2-5	.
TGTGCCAGCAGCTCCAGTGTGAACACTGAAGCTTTCTTT	CASSSSVNTEAFF	.	TRBV11-2	TRBJ1-1	many
TGTGCCAGCAGCGGCGTCCAAGAGACCCAGTACTTC	CASSGVQETQYF	.	TRBV9	TRBJ2-5	few
TGTGCCAGCAGTTTACCGGGACAGGCAGGGGGCTACACCTTC	CASSLPGQAGGYTF	TRBD1	TRBV28	TRBJ1-2	.
TGCAGTGCTAGAGAGGGGACAGGGTCAACCGGGGAGCTGTTTTTT	CSAREGTGSTGELFF	TRBD1	TRBV20-1	TRBJ2-2	.
TGCGCCAGCAGCTTGGGCGGGGACTACGAGCAGTACTTC	CASSLGGDYEQYF	.	TRBV5-1	TRBJ2-7	many
TGTGCCAGCAGTGACAGGGATCGTCAGCCCCAGCATTTT	CASSDRDRQPQHF	.	TRBV6-1	TRBJ1-5	.
TGTGCCAGTAGTGGAACAGGGGGAAGTCAGCCCCAGCATTTT	CASSGTGGSQPQHF	TRBD1	TRBV19	TRBJ1-5	.
TGTGCCAGCAACTACAGGGGAGAGAACACTGAAGCTTTCTTT	CASNYRGENTEAFF	TRBD1	TRBV12-3/TRBV12-4	TRBJ1-1	many
TGTGCCAGCAGTTTGACCACCCCGAGCTCCTACGAGCAGTACTTC	CASSLTTPSSYEQYF	.	TRBV6-5	TRBJ2-7	many
TGTGCCAGCAGTGAGGACCACGCGGGACAGGGGGCGCGGATGAACACTGAAGCTTTCTTT	CASSEDHAGQGARMNTEAFF	TRBD1	TRBV2	TRBJ1-1	many
TGTGCCTGGACAAGACGCTCTGGGGCCAACGTCCTGACTTTC	CAWTRRSGANVLTF	.	TRBV30	TRBJ2-6	.
TGTGCCAGCAGCTGGGGGGCAGGCTCCTACGAGCAGTACTTC	CASSWGAGSYEQYF	.	TRBV5-6	TRBJ2-7	many
TGTGCCTGGAGCCACTCTAGCGGCTCCTCCTACGAGCAGTACTTC	CAWSHSSGSSYEQYF	TRBD2	TRBV30	TRBJ2-7	.
TGTGCCAGCAGCCCCGTACAAGTCCCTTACGAGCAGTACTTC	CASSPVQVPYEQYF	.	TRBV7-2	TRBJ2-7	many
TGTGCCAGGGAGGGGGGCTACACCTTC	CAREGGYTF	.	TRBV7-3	TRBJ1-2	many
TGTGCCAGCAGCCAAGATCGGTCTTACGCTTTCTTT	CASSQDRSYAFF	.	TRBV4-2	TRBJ1-1	many
TGTGCCAGCACTGACCCGGACAGGTCCTACGAGCAGTACTTC	CASTDPDRSYEQYF	TRBD1	TRBV6-1	TRBJ2-7	.
TGTGCCAGCAGCTTAGGATCCAGGGGGAGGGCCGGGGAGCTGTTTTTT	CASSLGSRGRAGELFF	.	TRBV11-2	TRBJ2-2	many
TGTGCCAGCAGTACCGGGACAGGACTCTCCGAGCAGTACTTC	CASSTGTGLSEQYF	TRBD1	TRBV6-1	TRBJ2-7	.
TGTGCCAGCAGTTTAGCGGCCCGGGACACTGAAGCTTTCTTT	CASSLAARDTEAFF	.	TRBV12-3/TRBV12-4	TRBJ1-1	many
TGTGCCAGCTGGGAAATGTCCAAAAACATTAAGTACTTC	CASWEMSKNIKYF	.	TRBV27	TRBJ2-4	many
TGTGCCAGCAGTTTAGGCGGGAACACTGAAGCTCTCTTT	CASSLGGNTEALF	.	TRBV27	TRBJ1-1	many
TGCGCCAGCAGCCACGGCGCGGGAGGCTACGAGCAGTACTTC	CASSHGAGGYEQYF	TRBD2	TRBV4-3	TRBJ2-7	many